Included here is one T cell receptor (beta chain) sequence, with context. Genomic DNA constituted the template upon which TCR beta VDJ and CDR3 profiling was performed. TCRdb passed the reads through MiXCR, listing each CDR3 protein once. In the table there are about 210,000 distinct CDR3 sequences, over 60% of which are singletons. This specimen belongs to a study of CD8+CD57+ T cells in acquired aplastic anemia. The specimen was sorted CD4+, CD8+, or CD8+CD57+ T cells (not recorded which) from PBMCs. The receptor was derived from a human donor in good health.

CDR3 region: CASKSSGANVLTF. The CDR3 bases are TGTGCCAGTAAAAGCTCTGGGGCCAACGTCCTGACTTTC. V usage is TRBV19 and J usage is TRBJ2-6; no definite D call. CDR1 LNHDA and CDR2 SQIVND come from the germline V gene (reference sequence). The CDR3 is 13 residues long. Trimming removed 7 bases at V and 0 bases at J, with 4 bases between. Together with reference TRBV19 and TRBJ2-6, the CDR3 gives the full variable domain: DGGITQSPKYLFRKEGQNVTLSCEQNLNHDAMYWYRQDPGQGLRLIYYSQIVNDFQKGDIAEGYSVSREKKESFPLTVTSAQKNPTAFYLCASKSSGANVLTFGAGSRLTVL.